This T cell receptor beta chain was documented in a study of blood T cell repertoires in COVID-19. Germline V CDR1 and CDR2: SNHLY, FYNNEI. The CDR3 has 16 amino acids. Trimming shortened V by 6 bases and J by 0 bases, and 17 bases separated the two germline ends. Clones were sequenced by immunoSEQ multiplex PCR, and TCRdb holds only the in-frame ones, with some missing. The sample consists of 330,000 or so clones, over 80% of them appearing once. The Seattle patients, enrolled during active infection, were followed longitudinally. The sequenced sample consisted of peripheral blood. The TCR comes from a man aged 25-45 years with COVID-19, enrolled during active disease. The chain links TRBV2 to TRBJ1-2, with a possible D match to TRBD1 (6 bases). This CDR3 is CASRGPTWTANYGYTF. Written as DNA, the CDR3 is TGTGCCAGCAGGGGACCAACCTGGACAGCTAACTATGGCTACACCTTC.